What follows is one TCR beta chain and its context. No antigen is known for it. These data are taken from a study of TIL therapy for anti-PD-1-resistant metastatic lung cancer. Background on the study: Tumors were harvested before any PD-1/PD-L1 blockade.

Described time point: pre-treatment sample, taken before nivolumab and TIL therapy. This CDR3 comprises 11 residues. In germline, CDR1 is MDHEN, CDR2 SYDVKM. Trimming left V 6 bases short and J 5 bases short, with 8 bases between. The libraries were made with immunoSEQ v3. The method was immunoSEQ multiplex PCR; TCRdb's version includes in-frame clones alone and lacks a portion of them. The sample consists of 55,000 to 60,000 clones, more than 60% of them appearing once. Broader study findings: TIL clonotype persistence in blood showed no apparent association with response.

This rearrangement joins TRBV28 to TRBJ2-7; unclear D gene. Sample: blood, taken at baseline. This TCR was sampled from a person aged 25-85 years with non-small cell lung cancer. Here the CDR3 DNA reads TGTGCCAGCAGCTCTAGACACGAGCAGTACTTC. Encoded protein: CASSSRHEQYF.